The rows below give T cell receptor beta chains drawn from one sample of a study of monozygotic twins with inflammatory bowel disease. TCRdb re-called the 5' RACE reads; one entry per CDR3 protein, DNA not given. The specimen's table records approximately 330,000 distinct CDR3 sequences. The sample comprised blood. These receptors were taken from a human donor with ulcerative colitis or Crohn's disease, or a healthy co-twin of an affected twin (not recorded which). The CDR3 runs from the conserved cysteine through the conserved F or W.

J	V	CDR3
TRBJ2-4	TRBV27	CASSISRTSLAKNMQYF
TRBJ1-1	TRBV28	CASSLLIGEAFF
TRBJ2-7	TRBV7-9	CASSAGSPYEQYF
TRBJ1-1	TRBV30	CAWTKLYGAGVMSEAFF
TRBJ2-3	TRBV5-5	CASRPLLASGHTDTQYF
TRBJ2-5	TRBV29-1	CSVESFGVSETQYF
TRBJ1-5	TRBV6-2/TRBV6-3	CASSRERGNQPQHF
TRBJ2-3	TRBV4-3	CASSREGAGAGDTQYF
TRBJ1-1	TRBV30	CAWSQPNRMNTEAFF
TRBJ1-5	TRBV20-1	CSAPPSGTENQPQHF
TRBJ1-5	TRBV20-1	CSARAHSGGQPQHF
TRBJ1-2	TRBV6-2/TRBV6-3	CASSTTGNGYTF
TRBJ2-5	TRBV4-1	CASSQGFGGPPETQYF
TRBJ1-6	TRBV27	CASSRSTGGGNSPLHF
TRBJ2-1	TRBV15	CATNRDPDRANEQFF
TRBJ2-2	TRBV4-3	CASRQGQGYTGELFF
TRBJ2-7	TRBV15	CATSRGPSAYEQYF
TRBJ2-7	TRBV12-3/TRBV12-4	CASSRETPVVGEQYF
TRBJ2-2	TRBV20-1	CSASSGTGQATGELFF
TRBJ2-7	TRBV27	CASSSFPPYEQYF
TRBJ2-2	TRBV5-1	CASSPRIGGTNTGELFF
TRBJ2-3	TRBV7-8	CASSLYPDPGQQYF
TRBJ2-5	TRBV9	CASSVTTVPQETQYF
TRBJ2-1	TRBV20-1	CSELSGGSGNEQFF